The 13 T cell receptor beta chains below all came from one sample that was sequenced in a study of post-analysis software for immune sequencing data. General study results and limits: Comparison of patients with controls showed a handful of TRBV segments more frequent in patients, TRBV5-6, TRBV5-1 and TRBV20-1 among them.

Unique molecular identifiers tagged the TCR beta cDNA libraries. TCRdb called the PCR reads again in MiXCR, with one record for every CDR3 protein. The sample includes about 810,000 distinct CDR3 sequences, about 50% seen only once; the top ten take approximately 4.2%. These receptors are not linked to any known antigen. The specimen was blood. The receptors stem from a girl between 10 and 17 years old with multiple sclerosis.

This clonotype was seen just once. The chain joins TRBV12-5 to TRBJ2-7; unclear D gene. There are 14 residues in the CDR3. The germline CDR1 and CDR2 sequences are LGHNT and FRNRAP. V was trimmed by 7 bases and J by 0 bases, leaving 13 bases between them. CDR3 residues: CASASPDGSYEQYF. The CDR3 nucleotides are TGTGCTAGTGCCTCTCCGGACGGCTCCTACGAGCAGTACTTC.

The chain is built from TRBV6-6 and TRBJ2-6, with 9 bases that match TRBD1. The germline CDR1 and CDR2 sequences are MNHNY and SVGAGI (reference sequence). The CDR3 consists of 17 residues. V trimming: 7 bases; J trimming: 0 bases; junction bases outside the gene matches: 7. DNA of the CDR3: TGTGCCAGCACCCTACAGGGGGCTATCTCTGGGGCCAACGTCCTGACTTTC. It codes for CASTLQGAISGANVLTF.

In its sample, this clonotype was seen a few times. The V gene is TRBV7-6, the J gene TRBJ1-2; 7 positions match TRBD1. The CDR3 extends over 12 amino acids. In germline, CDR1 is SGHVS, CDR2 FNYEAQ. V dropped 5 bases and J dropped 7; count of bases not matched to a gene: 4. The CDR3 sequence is CASSQDRAGYTF. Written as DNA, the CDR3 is TGTGCCAGCAGCCAAGACAGGGCTGGCTACACCTTC.

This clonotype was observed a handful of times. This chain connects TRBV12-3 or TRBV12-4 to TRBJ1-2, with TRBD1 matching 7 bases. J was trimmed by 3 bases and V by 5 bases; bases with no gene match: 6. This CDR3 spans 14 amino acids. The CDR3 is CASSRTGDHYGYTF. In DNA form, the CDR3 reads TGTGCCAGCAGTAGAACAGGGGATCACTATGGCTACACCTTC.

CDR3 bases: TGCAGTGCCACACGACTAGCGGCCTACGAGCAGTACTTC. This sequence encodes CSATRLAAYEQYF. The rearrangement links TRBV20-1 to TRBJ2-7, with TRBD2 matching over 9 bases. This CDR3 contains 13 residues. With 6 bases clipped from V and 2 bases from J, the junction kept 5 bases outside the gene matches. Germline CDR1 is DFQATT and CDR2 is SNEGSKA (reference sequence).

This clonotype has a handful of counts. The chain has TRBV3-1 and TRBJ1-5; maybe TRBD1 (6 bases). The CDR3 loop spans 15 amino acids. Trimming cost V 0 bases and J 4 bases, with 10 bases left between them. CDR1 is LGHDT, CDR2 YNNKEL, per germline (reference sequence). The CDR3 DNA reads TGTGCCAGCAGCCAAGATACAGGGAAGAATCAGCCCCAGCATTTT. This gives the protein CASSQDTGKNQPQHF.

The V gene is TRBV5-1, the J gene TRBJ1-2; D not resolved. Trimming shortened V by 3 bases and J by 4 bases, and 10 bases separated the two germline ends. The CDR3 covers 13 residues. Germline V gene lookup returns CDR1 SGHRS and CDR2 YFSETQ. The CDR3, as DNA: TGCGCCAGCAGCTCAGAGGGAGGCTATGGCTACACCTTC. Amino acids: CASSSEGGYGYTF.

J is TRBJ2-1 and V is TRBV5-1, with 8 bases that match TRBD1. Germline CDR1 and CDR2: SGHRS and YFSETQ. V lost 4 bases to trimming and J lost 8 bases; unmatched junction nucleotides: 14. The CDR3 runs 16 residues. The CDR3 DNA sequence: TGCGCCAGCAGCCCGCGACGGCAGGGGGCGACGGATGAGCAGTTCTTC. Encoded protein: CASSPRRQGATDEQFF.

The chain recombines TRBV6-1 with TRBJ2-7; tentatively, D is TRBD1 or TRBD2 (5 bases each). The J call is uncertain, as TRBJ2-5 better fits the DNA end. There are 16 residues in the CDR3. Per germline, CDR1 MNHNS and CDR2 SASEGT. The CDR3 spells CASSEAQGTLRETQYF. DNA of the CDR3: TGTGCCAGCAGTGAAGCGCAAGGGACCCTGAGGGAGACCCAGTACTTC.

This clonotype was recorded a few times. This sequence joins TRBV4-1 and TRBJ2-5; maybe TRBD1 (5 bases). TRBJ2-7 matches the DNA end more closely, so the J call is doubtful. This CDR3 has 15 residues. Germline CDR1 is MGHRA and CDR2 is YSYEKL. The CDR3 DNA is TGCGCCAGCAGCCAAGAAATGGGGCTGTCCTACGAGCAGTACTTC. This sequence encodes CASSQEMGLSYEQYF.

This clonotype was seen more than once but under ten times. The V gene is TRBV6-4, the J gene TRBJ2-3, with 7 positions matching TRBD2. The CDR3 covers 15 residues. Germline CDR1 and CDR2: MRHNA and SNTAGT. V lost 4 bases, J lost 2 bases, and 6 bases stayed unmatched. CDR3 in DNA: TGTGCCAGCAGTGGCGCAGCGGGGACCACAGATACGCAGTATTTT. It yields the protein CASSGAAGTTDTQYF.

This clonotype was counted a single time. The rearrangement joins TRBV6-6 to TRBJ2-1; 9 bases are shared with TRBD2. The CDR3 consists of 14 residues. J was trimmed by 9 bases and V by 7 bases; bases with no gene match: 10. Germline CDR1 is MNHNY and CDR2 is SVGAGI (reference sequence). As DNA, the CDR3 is TGTGCCAGCACGTTAGCGGGAGAGGGATTTGAGCAGTTCTTC. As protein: CASTLAGEGFEQFF.

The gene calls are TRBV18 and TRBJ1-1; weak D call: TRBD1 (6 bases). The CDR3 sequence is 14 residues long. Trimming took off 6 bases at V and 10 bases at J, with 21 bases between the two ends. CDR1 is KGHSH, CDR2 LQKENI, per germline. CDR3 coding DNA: TGTGCCAGCTCGCCTGGCAGGGGTAAGGATGGAGCTTTCTTT. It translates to CASSPGRGKDGAFF.